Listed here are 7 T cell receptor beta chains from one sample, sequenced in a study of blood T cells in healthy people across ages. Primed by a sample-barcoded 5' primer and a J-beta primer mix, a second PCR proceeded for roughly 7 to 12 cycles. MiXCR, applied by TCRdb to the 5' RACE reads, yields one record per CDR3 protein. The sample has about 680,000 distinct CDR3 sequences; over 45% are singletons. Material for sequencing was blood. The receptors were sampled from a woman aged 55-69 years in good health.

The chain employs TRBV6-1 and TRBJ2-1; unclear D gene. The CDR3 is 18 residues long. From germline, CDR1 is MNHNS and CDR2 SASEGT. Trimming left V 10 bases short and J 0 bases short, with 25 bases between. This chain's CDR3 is CATRRRTRSGDSYNEQFF. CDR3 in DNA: TGTGCCACCAGAAGACGTACGCGTTCGGGCGACTCCTACAATGAGCAGTTCTTC.

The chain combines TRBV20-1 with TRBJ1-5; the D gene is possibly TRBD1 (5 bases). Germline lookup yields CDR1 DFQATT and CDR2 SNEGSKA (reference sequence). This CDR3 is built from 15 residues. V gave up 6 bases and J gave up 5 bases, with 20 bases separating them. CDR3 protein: CSASDLQGEDQPQHF. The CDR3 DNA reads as TGCAGTGCCTCGGATCTCCAGGGCGAAGATCAGCCCCAGCATTTT.

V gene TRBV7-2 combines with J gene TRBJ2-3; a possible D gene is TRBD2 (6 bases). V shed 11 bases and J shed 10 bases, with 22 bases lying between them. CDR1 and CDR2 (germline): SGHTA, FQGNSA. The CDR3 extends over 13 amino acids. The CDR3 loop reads CAVQTSVLTAQYF. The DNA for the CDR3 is TGTGCCGTCCAGACTAGTGTGCTGACGGCGCAGTATTTT.

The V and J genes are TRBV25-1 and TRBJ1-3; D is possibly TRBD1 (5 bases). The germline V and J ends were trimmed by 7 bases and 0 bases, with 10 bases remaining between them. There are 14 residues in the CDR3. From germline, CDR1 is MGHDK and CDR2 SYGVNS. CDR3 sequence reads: CASKDSLSGNTIYF. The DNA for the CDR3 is TGTGCCAGCAAAGACAGCCTCTCTGGAAACACCATATATTTT.

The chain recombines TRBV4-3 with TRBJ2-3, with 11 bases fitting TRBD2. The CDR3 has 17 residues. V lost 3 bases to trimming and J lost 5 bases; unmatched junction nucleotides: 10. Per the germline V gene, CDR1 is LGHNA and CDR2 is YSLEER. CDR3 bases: TGCGCCAGCAGCCAGAACATAGCGGGAGGGCCGAAAGATACGCAGTATTTT. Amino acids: CASSQNIAGGPKDTQYF.

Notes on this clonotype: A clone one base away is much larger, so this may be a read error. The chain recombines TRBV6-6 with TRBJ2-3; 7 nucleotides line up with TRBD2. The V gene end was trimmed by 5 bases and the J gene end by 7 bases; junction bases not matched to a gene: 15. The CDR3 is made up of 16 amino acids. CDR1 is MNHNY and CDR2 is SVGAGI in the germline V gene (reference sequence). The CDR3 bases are TGTGCCAGCAGTCCCTCATCTAGCGGTTATCCCAATACGCAGTATTTT. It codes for CASSPSSSGYPNTQYF.

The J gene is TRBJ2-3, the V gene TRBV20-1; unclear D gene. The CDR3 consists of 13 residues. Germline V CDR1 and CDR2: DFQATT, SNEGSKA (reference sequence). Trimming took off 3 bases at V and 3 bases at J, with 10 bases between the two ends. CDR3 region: CSASPQPTDTQYF. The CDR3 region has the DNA TGCAGTGCTAGTCCCCAACCTACAGATACGCAGTATTTT.